Included here is one T cell receptor beta chain sequence, with context. TCRdb keeps only in-frame clones here, not all; method: immunoSEQ multiplex PCR. The table records 550,000 to 800,000 clones, 80% to 90% of them present only once. Germline V gene sequence: CDR1 MDHEN, CDR2 SYDVKM. Trimming pared 3 bases from V and 7 bases from J, leaving 19 bases between. The CDR3 runs to 16 residues. This specimen belongs to a study of shared T cell receptors in the human thymus. The data were also submitted as part of a second study, on human thymus T cells.

The J gene is TRBJ2-1, the V gene TRBV28; D is possibly TRBD2 (7 bases). Sequencing was done on a sample of thymocytes. The TCR originated in a girl less than two years old with a congenital heart defect. The CDR3 sequence is CASSFGLWGGRNEQFF. The CDR3 bases are TGTGCCAGCAGTTTCGGCTTGTGGGGGGGCAGGAATGAGCAGTTCTTC.